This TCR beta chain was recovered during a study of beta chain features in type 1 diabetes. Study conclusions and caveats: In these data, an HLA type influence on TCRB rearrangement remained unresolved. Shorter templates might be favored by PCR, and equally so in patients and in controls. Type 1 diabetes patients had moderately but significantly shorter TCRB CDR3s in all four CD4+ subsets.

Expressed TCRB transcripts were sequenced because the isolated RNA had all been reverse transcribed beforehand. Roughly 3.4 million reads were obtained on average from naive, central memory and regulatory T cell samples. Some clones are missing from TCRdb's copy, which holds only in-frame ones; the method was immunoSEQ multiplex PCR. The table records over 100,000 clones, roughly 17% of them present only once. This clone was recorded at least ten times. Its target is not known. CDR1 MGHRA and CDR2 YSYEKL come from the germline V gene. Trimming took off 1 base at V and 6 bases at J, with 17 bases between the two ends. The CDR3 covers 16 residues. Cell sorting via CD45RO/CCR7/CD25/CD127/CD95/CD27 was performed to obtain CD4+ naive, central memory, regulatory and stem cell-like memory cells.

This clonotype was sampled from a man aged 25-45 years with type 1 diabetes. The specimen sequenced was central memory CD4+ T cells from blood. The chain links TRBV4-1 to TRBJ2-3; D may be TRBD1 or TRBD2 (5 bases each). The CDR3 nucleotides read TGCGCCAGCAGCCAAGGGAATGGGGGAGCCATGGATACGCAGTATTTT. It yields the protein CASSQGNGGAMDTQYF.